This T cell receptor (beta chain) was captured in a study of blood T cell repertoires in COVID-19. For the study at large: The origin of the acute and convalescent COVID-19 samples was the United States, Italy and Spain.

Authors' analysis steps: From reference gene primer amplification, estimates of nucleated cell counts were derived. Data came from immunoSEQ multiplex PCR; TCRdb stores just in-frame clones and leaves some out. V and J calls and clone size are given by that table; D and trimming were obtained from the DNA. The sample shows approximately 230,000 clones, 84% of them seen only once. Germline trimming cut 2 bases from V and 7 bases from J; bases unmatched to any gene: 4. This CDR3 region has 15 residues. Germline CDR1 is MNHEY and CDR2 is SVGAGI. The V gene is TRBV6-5, the J gene TRBJ2-4, with 11 bases matching TRBD1. Sequences were obtained from peripheral blood. The source is a man between 25 and 39 years old with active or convalescent COVID-19. CDR3 protein: CASSYGQGARNIQYF. The CDR3 DNA is TGTGCCAGCAGTTACGGACAGGGGGCGAGGAACATTCAGTACTTC.